This passage covers 32 T cell receptor beta chains from one sample sequenced in a study of cytomegalovirus exposure and HLA in healthy donors. PCR was performed using 60 Vbeta and 13 Jbeta primers. Sequencing was performed with immunoSEQ multiplex PCR; in TCRdb, only in-frame clones are kept and a portion is missing. The sample gives about 140,000 clones, 70% to 85% of which show up once; around 2.5% is in the top ten. The sequenced material came from PBMCs. These receptors all come from a male donor in good health and CMV-seronegative.

In regard to this clone: One end of the junction does not line up with germline, which may come from a read error. V gene TRBV7-9 combines with J gene TRBJ1-2; no firm D call. From germline, CDR1 is SEHNR and CDR2 FQNEAQ (reference sequence). The CDR3 is made up of 16 amino acids. CDR3 protein: CSSSHPLGLLNYGYTF. The CDR3 DNA sequence: TGTTCCAGCAGCCACCCCCTTGGGCTTCTCAACTATGGCTACACCTTC.

The sample holds one count of this clone. The chain employs TRBV18 and TRBJ2-7; weak D call: TRBD2 (7 bases). Germline V gene sequence: CDR1 KGHSH, CDR2 LQKENI. The CDR3 spans 16 residues. Between the trimmed V and J ends, which lost 3 bases and 2 bases, there was a span of 17 bases. This CDR3 is CASSPGGGQYAYEQYF. The CDR3 coding sequence is TGTGCCAGCTCACCGGGGGGGGGCCAATACGCCTACGAGCAGTACTTC.

Only one count was recorded for this clone. The rearrangement joins TRBV27 to TRBJ2-1; no clear D gene. CDR3 length: 14 residues. Per the germline V gene, CDR1 is MNHEY and CDR2 is SMNVEV (reference sequence). The V end lost 5 bases, the J end lost 7 bases, and 15 bases lay between the germline ends. The CDR3 reads CASSPHIMRNEQFF. CDR3 coding DNA: TGTGCCAGCAGTCCCCACATTATGAGGAATGAGCAGTTCTTC.

The rearrangement joins TRBV7-2 to TRBJ2-7; 7 bases line up with TRBD2. CDR1 is SGHTA and CDR2 is FQGNSA in the germline V gene. J gave up 3 bases and V 2 bases, and 4 bases lay outside the gene matches. This CDR3 is 14 amino acids long. The CDR3 DNA sequence: TGTGCCAGCAGCTTAAGACGGGGGGTCTACGAGCAGTACTTC. Protein: CASSLRRGVYEQYF.

This chain connects TRBV6-5 to TRBJ2-3; D might be TRBD1 (5 bases). This CDR3 comprises 16 residues. Between the trimmed V and J ends, which lost 3 bases and 2 bases, there was a span of 15 bases. The V gene's germline CDR1 is MNHEY and CDR2 SVGAGI. The DNA for the CDR3 is TGTGCCAGCAGTTATTCGGGCACAGGCACCACAGATACGCAGTATTTT. Translating it yields CASSYSGTGTTDTQYF.

This chain connects TRBV5-6 to TRBJ2-1; D not resolved. CDR1 and CDR2 from the germline V gene are SGHDT and YYEEEE. The CDR3 is 14 amino acids. Trimming took off 1 base at V and 8 bases at J, with 13 bases between the two ends. CDR3: CASSLTELVDEQFF. The CDR3 DNA is TGTGCCAGCAGCTTGACCGAACTCGTGGATGAGCAGTTCTTC.

The rearrangement links TRBV27 to TRBJ1-6; 8 bases agree with TRBD1. Trimming took 5 bases from V and 10 from J; bases not matched to a gene: 7. Germline CDR1 MNHEY, CDR2 SMNVEV (reference sequence). The CDR3 is made up of 14 amino acids. CDR3 in DNA: TGTGCCAGCAGTCCTCAGGGGGCCGTGTCACCCCTCCACTTT. It yields the protein CASSPQGAVSPLHF.

This clone appeared a few times. The CDR3 nucleotides read TGCGCCAGCAGCATAGCAGCCTTCCGCAATCAGCCCCAGCATTTT. It is translated as CASSIAAFRNQPQHF. This sequence joins TRBV4-3 and TRBJ1-5; D gene unclear. The germline V gene has CDR1 LGHNA and CDR2 YSLEER. This CDR3 is 15 amino acids long. V was cut by 5 bases and J by 2 bases, with 13 bases left in between.

This clone came up once. J is TRBJ2-7 and V is TRBV4-2; 12 nucleotides align to TRBD2. Germline V gene lookup returns CDR1 LGHNA and CDR2 YNFKEQ. CDR3 size: 17 residues. The ends lost 4 bases at V and 1 base at J; junction bases unmatched: 8. The CDR3 DNA reads TGTGCCAGCAGCCGGGCCTCCGGGACTAGCGGGTCCTACGAGCAGTACTTC. Residues: CASSRASGTSGSYEQYF.

The sample holds a few counts of this clone. The rearrangement uses TRBV4-3 and TRBJ2-3, with TRBD1 as a possible D gene (5 bases). This CDR3 has 13 amino acids. V was pared by 4 bases and J by 5 bases, with 10 bases between. From germline, CDR1 is LGHNA and CDR2 YSLEER. This CDR3 reads CASSRSQGDTQYF. In DNA form, the CDR3 reads TGCGCCAGCAGCCGTTCCCAGGGAGATACGCAGTATTTT.

This clone occurred once. The rearrangement joins TRBV2 to TRBJ2-7, with TRBD2 identical over 10 bases. CDR3 size: 14 residues. The V segment lost 7 bases and the J segment 3 bases; nucleotides outside the gene matches: 6. Per the germline V gene, CDR1 is SNHLY and CDR2 is FYNNEI. In DNA, the CDR3 is TGTGCCAGCATGGGGCTAGCGGGAGTCTACGAGCAGTACTTC. Its translation: CASMGLAGVYEQYF.

The rearrangement uses TRBV6-6 and TRBJ2-7, with 7 bases fitting TRBD1. CDR1 and CDR2 from the germline V gene are MNHNY and SVGAGI (reference sequence). The CDR3 sequence is 14 residues long. The V gene end was trimmed by 7 bases and the J gene end by 3 bases; junction bases not matched to a gene: 9. This CDR3 reads CASTQGVRVYEQYF. CDR3 nucleotide sequence: TGTGCCAGCACCCAGGGGGTGCGGGTCTACGAGCAGTACTTC.

The chain combines TRBV18 with TRBJ1-1; D is uncertain. The CDR3 covers 15 residues. Germline assignment: CDR1 KGHSH and CDR2 LQKENI. V was trimmed by 4 bases and J by 3 bases, leaving 15 bases between them. The chain's CDR3 is CASSQTTPSDTEAFF. The CDR3 bases are TGTGCCAGCTCACAAACTACCCCTTCGGACACTGAAGCTTTCTTT.

J is TRBJ1-4 and V is TRBV9; D remains unclear. This CDR3 is built from 15 residues. Germline CDR1 and CDR2: SGDLS and YYNGEE. Trimming shortened V by 4 bases and J by 7 bases, and 17 bases separated the two germline ends. In DNA form, the CDR3 reads TGTGCCAGCAGCTCCGGAGCAACCTTGGGTGAAAAACTGTTTTTT. As protein: CASSSGATLGEKLFF.

This rearrangement joins TRBV7-6 to TRBJ2-5; tentatively, D is TRBD2 (6 bases). V lost 1 base and J lost 5, with 11 bases in between. Per the germline V gene, CDR1 is SGHVS and CDR2 is FNYEAQ. This CDR3 is built from 14 residues. The CDR3 here is CASSLGLEFETQYF. Here the CDR3 DNA reads TGTGCCAGCAGCTTAGGACTAGAATTTGAGACCCAGTACTTC.

This clone was counted a single time. This chain connects TRBV27 to TRBJ1-1; possibly TRBD1 for D (5 bases). This CDR3 has 13 residues. Germline CDR1 and CDR2: MNHEY and SMNVEV (reference sequence). V shed 5 bases and J shed 2 bases, with 9 bases lying between them. CDR3 bases: TGTGCCAGCAGTCAGGGAGGCAACACTGAAGCTTTCTTT. Translation gives CASSQGGNTEAFF.

The rearrangement uses TRBV7-2 and TRBJ2-1; TRBD2 aligns across 8 bases. Trimming at V came to 3 bases and at J to 11 bases, leaving 0 bases not matched to a gene. This CDR3 contains 11 residues. CDR1 is SGHTA and CDR2 is FQGNSA in the germline V gene. The CDR3 loop is CASSFSGKQFF. The CDR3 DNA sequence: TGTGCCAGCAGCTTTAGCGGGAAGCAGTTCTTC.

The V call is TRBV7-9, the J call TRBJ1-1; D is unresolved. CDR1 and CDR2 (germline): SEHNR, FQNEAQ (reference sequence). The CDR3 consists of 10 residues. CDR3: CAGGSTEAFF. For the CDR3, the DNA is TGTGCAGGAGGGAGCACTGAAGCTTTCTTT.

The chain joins TRBV18 to TRBJ1-5, with D hard to call. Germline V gene lookup returns CDR1 KGHSH and CDR2 LQKENI. Between the trimmed V and J ends, which lost 3 bases and 5 bases, there was a span of 11 bases. The length of the CDR3 is 14 residues. The CDR3 reads CASSPGVRDQPQHF. In nucleotides, the CDR3 is TGTGCCAGCTCACCGGGAGTGAGGGATCAGCCCCAGCATTTT. The full variable domain, its missing parts supplied by reference TRBV18 and TRBJ1-5, is NAGVMQNPRHLVRRRGQEARLRCSPMKGHSHVYWYRQLPEEGLKFMVYLQKENIIDESGMPKERFSAEFPKEGPSILRIQQVVRGDSAAYFCASSPGVRDQPQHFGDGTRLSIL.

J is TRBJ2-1 and V is TRBV2; 10 positions agree with TRBD2. Germline-derived CDR1 and CDR2 are SNHLY and FYNNEI. The J segment lost 13 bases and the V segment lost 2 bases, leaving 8 bases of the junction unmatched. The CDR3 is 14 residues long. CDR3 loop: CASSERQREGSQFF. For the CDR3, the DNA is TGTGCCAGCAGTGAAAGACAGCGGGAGGGCTCCCAGTTCTTC.

The V call is TRBV6-5, the J call TRBJ2-5, with a weak D call TRBD2 (5 bases). Germline assignment: CDR1 MNHEY and CDR2 SVGAGI. Trimming cost V 2 bases and J 5 bases, with 15 bases left between them. The CDR3 covers 15 residues. The CDR3 DNA reads TGTGCCAGCAGTTACGGATCCGGAGGTCGGGAGACCCAGTACTTC. Amino acid sequence: CASSYGSGGRETQYF.

This clone was seen only a few times. The rearrangement joins TRBV7-2 to TRBJ1-1, with 8 nucleotides matching TRBD1. The germline V gene encodes CDR1 SGHTA and CDR2 FQGNSA. Trimming at V came to 11 bases and at J to 1 base, leaving 12 bases not matched to a gene. This CDR3 contains 15 residues. In nucleotides, the CDR3 is TGTGCCTCCGGGGGGCCCGACAGGGGGAACACTGAAGCTTTCTTT. Its protein is CASGGPDRGNTEAFF.

The chain recombines TRBV4-1 with TRBJ2-7; D is unclear. Trimming left V 2 bases short and J 4 bases short, with 15 bases between. Germline values: CDR1 MGHRA, CDR2 YSYEKL. This CDR3 region has 15 residues. The CDR3 DNA is TGCGCCAGCAGCCAACGGCTTCAAGGAGCATACGAGCAGTACTTC. It encodes CASSQRLQGAYEQYF.

Only a few counts were recorded for this clone. The chain employs TRBV6-5 and TRBJ2-5; D may be TRBD1 (6 bases). The end of the DNA is better explained by TRBJ2-7, so the J call may be wrong. Germline V gene data show CDR1 as MNHEY and CDR2 as SVGAGI. The CDR3 is 12 amino acids. The CDR3 DNA reads as TGTGCCAGCGAAGGGGGTAACTACGAGCAGTACTTC. Its translation is CASEGGNYEQYF.

V and J are TRBV7-2 and TRBJ1-2; D call uncertain. Per germline, CDR1 SGHTA and CDR2 FQGNSA. The CDR3 is 12 residues long. The germline V and J ends were trimmed by 4 bases and 4 bases, with 7 bases remaining between them. As DNA, the CDR3 is TGTGCCAGCAGCTCGAACACCTATGGCTACACCTTC. Protein sequence: CASSSNTYGYTF.

The rearrangement joins TRBV6-5 to TRBJ2-2, with D possibly being TRBD1 (5 bases). CDR3 length: 14 residues. V was pared by 9 bases and J by 3 bases, with 14 bases between. Germline loops: CDR1 MNHEY, CDR2 SVGAGI. The CDR3 sequence: CASGWQGDTGELFF. In DNA, the CDR3 is TGTGCCAGTGGTTGGCAGGGCGACACCGGGGAGCTGTTTTTT.

This chain links TRBV7-6 with TRBJ2-7, with a possible D match to TRBD1 (5 bases). Germline CDR1 SGHVS, CDR2 FNYEAQ. This CDR3 contains 15 residues. Trimming stripped 2 bases from V and 3 bases from J, with 14 bases between. The CDR3 region has the DNA TGTGCCAGCAGCTTAATCCAGGGATCTAACTACGAGCAGTACTTC. Protein product: CASSLIQGSNYEQYF.

The V and J genes are TRBV29-1 and TRBJ1-1, with 7 nucleotides matching TRBD1. This CDR3 has 13 residues. Germline CDR1 is SQVTM and CDR2 is ANQGSEA. Trimming removed 4 bases from V and 1 base from J; junction bases left unmatched: 3. The CDR3 nucleotides are TGCAGCGTTGCGGGACAGAGGAACACTGAAGCTTTCTTT. Encoded protein: CSVAGQRNTEAFF.

The chain couples TRBV7-6 to TRBJ2-2; 9 bases map to TRBD2. V was pared by 11 bases and J by 4 bases, with 14 bases of the junction left unmatched. Germline V lookup: CDR1 SGHVS, CDR2 FNYEAQ. The CDR3 loop spans 16 amino acids. The CDR3 loop reads CAGSSLAGAGTGELFF. DNA for the CDR3: TGTGCCGGCTCTTCGTTAGCGGGAGCGGGCACCGGGGAGCTGTTTTTT.

This chain connects TRBV9 to TRBJ2-3; 8 positions match TRBD2. Unmatched junction bases numbered 9, after V lost 0 bases and J lost 3 bases. CDR1 is SGDLS, CDR2 YYNGEE, per germline. The CDR3 is 17 amino acids. CDR3 residues: CASSVAGGNQGTDTQYF. DNA for the CDR3: TGTGCCAGCAGCGTAGCGGGGGGGAATCAGGGAACAGATACGCAGTATTTT.

This chain uses TRBV5-1 with TRBJ1-4; TRBD1 matches 10 bases. Looked up from germline, CDR1 is SGHRS and CDR2 is YFSETQ. V gave up 4 bases and J gave up 8 bases; unmatched junction bases: 2. The CDR3 runs 13 residues. The CDR3: CASSQGQGEKLFF. In DNA form, the CDR3 reads TGCGCCAGCAGCCAGGGACAGGGGGAAAAACTGTTTTTT.

This chain connects TRBV18 to TRBJ2-1, with D tentatively TRBD2 (6 bases). The CDR3 has 14 residues. The germline V gene has CDR1 KGHSH and CDR2 LQKENI. The V and J ends lost 1 base and 6 bases respectively, with 10 bases between them. CDR3 bases: TGTGCCAGCTCACCACGGGGGGTGGGCAATGAGCAGTTCTTC. Encoded protein: CASSPRGVGNEQFF. Full variable domain (missing parts from reference TRBV18 and TRBJ2-1): NAGVMQNPRHLVRRRGQEARLRCSPMKGHSHVYWYRQLPEEGLKFMVYLQKENIIDESGMPKERFSAEFPKEGPSILRIQQVVRGDSAAYFCASSPRGVGNEQFFGPGTRLTVL.